What follows describes a single T cell receptor beta chain. This record comes from a study of technical replicates of blood from several donors. Germline V gives CDR1 PRHDT, CDR2 FYEKMQ (reference sequence). The V end lost 2 bases, the J end lost 2 bases, and 11 bases lay between the germline ends. The CDR3 is made up of 15 amino acids. The repertoire was sequenced with immunoSEQ multiplex PCR; TCRdb's copy has only in-frame clones and lacks some. Among around 50,000 clones, about 96% were seen once, and the ten largest hold around 0.4%. The sequencing input was T cells isolated from PBMCs. The sequence came from a human donor in good health. The chain recombines TRBV13 with TRBJ2-3; D is perhaps TRBD1 (6 bases). CDR3 bases: TGTGCCAGCAGCTTACGAGGGGGATACACAGATACGCAGTATTTT. This gives the protein CASSLRGGYTDTQYF.